This T cell receptor (beta chain) was retrieved from a study of CD8 T cells in ankylosing spondylitis. This clonotype appeared a few times. The target antigen is unknown. Quantitative 5'-RACE with molecular barcodes generated TCR beta libraries. MiXCR, run by TCRdb on the 5' RACE reads, gives a single entry per CDR3 protein. The data show approximately 290,000 distinct CDR3 sequences, less than 25% seen once. The CDR3 has 15 residues. Trimming cost V 4 bases and J 8 bases; bases outside gene matches: 8. Whole-study findings and limits: Ankylosing spondylitis blood appeared to be characterized by a TCR beta motif of several highly homologous variants. Significantly higher representation of disease-linked clones was reported for matched ankylosing spondylitis synovial fluid.

This chain joins TRBV12-3 or TRBV12-4 and TRBJ2-4; TRBD1 matches at 10 bases. Source material: blood, either unsorted or a sorted T cell fraction (not recorded which). The TCR comes from a female donor with ankylosing spondylitis or in good health (not recorded which). CDR3 DNA sequence: TGTGCCAGCAGTTCGGGGTTGGACAGGGGGGACATTCAGTACTTC. This gives the protein CASSSGLDRGDIQYF.